The clone carrying this T cell receptor beta chain was found a few times. The antigen is undetermined. The sample belongs to a study of Graves' ophthalmopathy and Graves' hyperthyroidism. On the study more broadly: There was a collection of peripheral blood at initial diagnosis, before any treatment. Study outcomes and limitations: The majority of expanded thyroid clonotypes above 0.001 frequency also occurred in blood.

Newly diagnosed hyperthyroidism donors, aged 18 to 65, duration under 2 months. Additional autoimmune diseases, uncontrolled infections, pregnancy or lactation disqualified patients. V lost 2 bases, J lost 2 bases, and 3 bases stayed unmatched. Germline assignment: CDR1 KGHSH and CDR2 LQKENI. This CDR3 spans 14 amino acids. Using RNA transcripts, the TCR beta CDR3 regions were amplified. HTBI primers served in a first-round RT-PCR, which a second-round multiplex PCR followed. TCRdb itself ran the multiplex PCR reads through MiXCR, one entry per CDR3 protein. Among 300,000 to 500,000 distinct CDR3 sequences listed, approximately 15% were seen once.

The source of this sequence is a woman between 18 and 29 years old with stable Graves' hyperthyroidism. The chain links TRBV18 to TRBJ2-7; 7 positions agree with TRBD1. The source material was peripheral blood. CDR3: CASSPDRAPYEQYF. The CDR3 bases are TGTGCCAGCTCACCAGACAGGGCCCCCTACGAGCAGTACTTC.